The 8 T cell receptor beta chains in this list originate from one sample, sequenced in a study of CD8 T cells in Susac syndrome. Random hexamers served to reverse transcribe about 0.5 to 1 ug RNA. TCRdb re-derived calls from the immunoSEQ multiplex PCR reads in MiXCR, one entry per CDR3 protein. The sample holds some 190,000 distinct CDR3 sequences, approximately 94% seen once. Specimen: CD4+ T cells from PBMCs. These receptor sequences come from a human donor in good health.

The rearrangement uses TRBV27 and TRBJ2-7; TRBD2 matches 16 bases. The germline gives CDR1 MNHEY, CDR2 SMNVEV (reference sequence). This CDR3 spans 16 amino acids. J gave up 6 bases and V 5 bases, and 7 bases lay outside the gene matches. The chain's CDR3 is CASSAGTSGRALEQYF. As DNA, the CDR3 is TGTGCCAGCAGTGCGGGGACTAGCGGGAGGGCCCTCGAGCAGTACTTC.

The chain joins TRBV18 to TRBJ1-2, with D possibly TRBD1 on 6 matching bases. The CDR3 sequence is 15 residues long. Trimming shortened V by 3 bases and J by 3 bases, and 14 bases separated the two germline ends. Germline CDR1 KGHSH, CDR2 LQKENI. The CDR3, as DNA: TGTGCCAGCTCACCGTCGGTCGCAGGGGACTATGGCTACACCTTC. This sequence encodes CASSPSVAGDYGYTF.

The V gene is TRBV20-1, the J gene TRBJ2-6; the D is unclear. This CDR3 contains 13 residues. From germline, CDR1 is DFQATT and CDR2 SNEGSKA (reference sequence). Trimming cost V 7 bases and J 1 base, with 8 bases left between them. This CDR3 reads CSVRASGANVLTF. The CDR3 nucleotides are TGCAGTGTCCGGGCGTCTGGGGCCAACGTCCTGACTTTC.

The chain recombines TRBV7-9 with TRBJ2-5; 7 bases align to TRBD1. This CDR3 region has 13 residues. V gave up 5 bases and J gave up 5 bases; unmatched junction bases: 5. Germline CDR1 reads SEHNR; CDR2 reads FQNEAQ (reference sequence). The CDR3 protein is CASSPLTGETQYF. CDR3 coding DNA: TGTGCCAGCAGCCCTCTGACAGGGGAGACCCAGTACTTC.

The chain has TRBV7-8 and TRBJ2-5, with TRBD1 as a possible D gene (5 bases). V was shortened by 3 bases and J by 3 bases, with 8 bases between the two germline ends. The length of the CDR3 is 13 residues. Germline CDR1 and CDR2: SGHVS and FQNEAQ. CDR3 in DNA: TGTGCCAGCAGCTTCGACAGAGAAGAGACCCAGTACTTC. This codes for CASSFDREETQYF.

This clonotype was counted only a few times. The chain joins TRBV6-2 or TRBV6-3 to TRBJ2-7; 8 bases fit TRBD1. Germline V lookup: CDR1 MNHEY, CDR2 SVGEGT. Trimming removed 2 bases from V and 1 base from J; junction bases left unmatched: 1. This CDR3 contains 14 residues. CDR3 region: CASSYRDRSYEQYF. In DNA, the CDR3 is TGTGCCAGCAGTTACCGGGACAGGTCCTACGAGCAGTACTTC.

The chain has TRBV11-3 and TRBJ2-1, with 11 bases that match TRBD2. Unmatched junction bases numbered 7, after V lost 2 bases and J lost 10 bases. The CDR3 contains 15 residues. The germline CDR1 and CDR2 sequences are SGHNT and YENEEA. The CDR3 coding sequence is TGTGCCAGCAGCTTAAGAACTAGCGGGAGTAAGGAGCAGTTCTTC. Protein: CASSLRTSGSKEQFF.

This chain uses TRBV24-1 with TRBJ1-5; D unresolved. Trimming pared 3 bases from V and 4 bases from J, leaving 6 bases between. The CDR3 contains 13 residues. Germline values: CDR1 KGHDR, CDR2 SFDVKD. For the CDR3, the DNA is TGTGCCACCAGTGATGGACGGAATCAGCCCCAGCATTTT. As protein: CATSDGRNQPQHF.